This passage covers 6 T cell receptor beta chains from one sample sequenced in a study of molecular identifiers for immune sequencing clone quantification. TCRdb independently ran MiXCR on the PCR reads; one entry per CDR3 protein. The sample lists about 510,000 distinct CDR3 sequences, over 20% occurring once. The specimen sequenced was naive CD8+ T cells from blood, with Jurkat cell RNA spiked in. Subset denoted: FACS-sorted CD8+CD4-CCR7+CD45RA+ naive T cells. These receptors came from a human donor in good health. Some libraries in this study had Jurkat cell RNA spiked in.

V usage is TRBV7-9 and J usage is TRBJ1-1; 7 positions agree with TRBD1. V dropped 5 bases and J dropped 11; count of bases not matched to a gene: 11. This CDR3 has 13 residues. In germline, CDR1 is SEHNR, CDR2 FQNEAQ (reference sequence). In DNA, the CDR3 is TGTGCCAGCAGCCCCCAGGAGGGGGCTTGGGCTTTCTTT. It codes for CASSPQEGAWAFF.

To note about this clonotype: Sequence at one end of the junction differs from germline and may be a read error. The CDR3 spells CASNQGDQPQHF. The CDR3 nucleotides read TGCGCCAGCAACCAAGGTGATCAGCCCCAGCATTTT. The rearrangement uses TRBV4-3 and TRBJ1-5; D call uncertain. Per the germline V gene, CDR1 is LGHNA and CDR2 is YSLEER. This CDR3 is built from 12 residues.

This clonotype was observed many times. The chain joins TRBV7-9 to TRBJ2-7; 8 bases agree with TRBD1. The CDR3 is 14 residues long. Germline-derived CDR1 and CDR2 are SEHNR and FQNEAQ (reference sequence). J lost 3 bases, V lost 4 bases, and 5 bases had no gene match. CDR3 loop: CASSSRDRYYEQYF. CDR3 DNA sequence: TGTGCCAGCAGCTCACGGGACAGGTACTACGAGCAGTACTTC. Combining the CDR3 with reference TRBV7-9 and TRBJ2-7 gives the whole variable domain DTGVSQNPRHKITKRGQNVTFRCDPISEHNRLYWYRQTLGQGPEFLTYFQNEAQLEKSRLLSDRFSAERPKGSFSTLEIQRTEQGDSAMYLCASSSRDRYYEQYFGPGTRLTVT.

This clonotype appeared a few times. This rearrangement joins TRBV2 to TRBJ1-5; D is undetermined. CDR3 size: 16 residues. V was pared by 2 bases and J by 0 bases, with 11 bases between. Germline V CDR1 and CDR2: SNHLY, FYNNEI. The DNA for the CDR3 is TGTGCCAGCAGTGAAAGGGCTGGGTATAGCAATCAGCCCCAGCATTTT. Translating it yields CASSERAGYSNQPQHF. The complete variable domain, with remaining parts taken from reference TRBV2 and TRBJ1-5, reads EPEVTQTPSHQVTQMGQEVILRCVPISNHLYFYWYRQILGQKVEFLVSFYNNEISEKSEIFDDQFSVERPDGSNFTLKIRSTKLEDSAMYFCASSERAGYSNQPQHFGDGTRLSIL.

To note about this clonotype: Possible read error: a much larger clone is one base away. V is TRBV28 and J is TRBJ2-7; D gene uncertain. The CDR3 runs to 16 residues. The V gene lost 5 bases and the J gene lost 2 bases, with 19 bases spanning the gap. The germline V gene has CDR1 MDHEN and CDR2 SYDVKM. In nucleotides, the CDR3 is TGTGCCAGCAGTATTACCCCCCTCGGGTTAACCTACGAGCAGTACTTC. As protein: CASSITPLGLTYEQYF.

About this clonotype: Sequence at one end of the junction differs from germline and may be a read error. The CDR3 sequence: CASSPAFWDSYSGANVLAF. The CDR3 bases are TGTGCCAGCAGCCCCGCCTTTTGGGACAGTTATTCTGGGGCCAACGTCCTGGCTTTC. The chain has TRBV25-1 and TRBJ2-6; 7 bases map to TRBD1. The CDR3 is 19 residues long. Germline assignment: CDR1 MGHDK and CDR2 SYGVNS.